Here is one T cell receptor beta chain with its context. Its antigen is unknown. A much larger clonotype is one base distant, so this may be a read error. The germline CDR1 and CDR2 sequences are DFQATT and SNEGSKA (reference sequence). V shed 4 bases and J shed 2 bases, with 11 bases lying between them. This CDR3 is 13 amino acids long. These data are taken from a study of T-cell reconstitution after alpha-beta-depleted transplantation in children. Findings of the study overall: About two months after transplant, alpha-beta T cells reportedly came from several hundred expanded graft clones. A year had passed since transplant, and T-cell counts and diversity by then came mostly from newly produced T cells. For some patients, TCRbeta diversity was high at day 60 because of recipient T cells and thymic progenitors that survived.

Molecular barcoding with unique molecular identifiers was used for the TCRbeta library. TCRdb re-derived calls from the PCR reads in MiXCR, one entry per CDR3 protein. The data show hundreds of thousands of distinct CDR3 sequences, roughly 14% seen once. The chain carries TRBV20-1 and TRBJ2-5; D is unclear. The receptor was derived from a girl aged 2 to 9 with congenital amegakaryocytic thrombocytopenia, due to receive a stem cell transplant. Sequencing was performed on PBMCs, taken before TCRalphabeta/CD19-depleted stem cell transplant. This CDR3 is CSAKRRVQETQYF. The DNA for the CDR3 is TGCAGTGCTAAGAGACGGGTACAAGAGACCCAGTACTTC.